This passage covers 19 T cell receptor beta chains from one sample sequenced in a study of CD8+CD57+ T cells in acquired aplastic anemia. Profiles of TCR beta VDJ and CDR3 were generated from a genomic DNA template. MiXCR, run by TCRdb on the reads, gives a single entry per CDR3 protein. The table shows 150,000 to 160,000 distinct CDR3 sequences, with 40% to 65% occurring only once. Whoever was chosen for sequencing had shown CD8+CD57+ cell expansion by flow cytometry. The sample comprised sorted CD4+, CD8+, or CD8+CD57+ T cells (not recorded which) from PBMCs. The receptors come from a human donor with aplastic anemia.

In nucleotides, the CDR3 is TGCGCCAGCATCCGGGACAGGGTTTATGGCTACACCTTC. Residues: CASIRDRVYGYTF. The V call is TRBV10-2, the J call TRBJ1-2, with TRBD1 matching over 9 bases. V shed 7 bases, J shed 5 bases, and the junction held 5 bases outside the gene matches. This CDR3 is 13 amino acids long. Per germline, CDR1 WSHSY and CDR2 SAAADI.

This clonotype was seen many times. The chain has TRBV19 and TRBJ2-3; D is undetermined. Germline values: CDR1 LNHDA, CDR2 SQIVND (reference sequence). This CDR3 contains 12 residues. Trimming removed 5 bases at V and 5 bases at J, with 8 bases between. The CDR3 is CASSAARDTQYF. CDR3 in DNA: TGTGCCAGTAGTGCGGCGCGAGATACGCAGTATTTT.

The CDR3: CASSLARAGGIESQPQHF. Written as DNA, the CDR3 is TGTGCCAGCAGCTTGGCCCGCGCGGGGGGGATCGAAAGTCAGCCCCAGCATTTT. The V call is TRBV5-4, the J call TRBJ1-5; tentatively, D is TRBD1 (5 bases). CDR3 length equals 18 residues. Germline CDR1 and CDR2: SGHNT and YYREEE (reference sequence). V shed 0 bases and J shed 6 bases, with 22 bases lying between them.

This clonotype was observed a handful of times. This may be a read error: a much more frequent sequence differs by one nucleotide. J is TRBJ1-1 and V is TRBV4-3; 7 bases match TRBD1. The CDR3 contains 15 residues. The V gene's germline CDR1 is LGHNA and CDR2 YSLEER. Here the CDR3 DNA reads TGCGCCAGCAGCCACCCGGGACAGACCTACACTGAAGCTTCCTTT. This codes for CASSHPGQTYTEASF.

The chain couples TRBV19 to TRBJ2-3, with 12 bases lining up with TRBD2. Germline V gene lookup returns CDR1 LNHDA and CDR2 SQIVND (reference sequence). With V trimmed by 5 bases and J by 4 bases, 10 bases remained unmatched. The CDR3 sequence is 17 residues long. CDR3: CASSPRWTSGIADTQYF. In DNA form, the CDR3 reads TGTGCCAGTAGTCCCCGTTGGACTAGCGGGATAGCAGATACGCAGTATTTT.

This clonotype has more than one count but fewer than ten. This chain links TRBV10-1 with TRBJ2-1, with TRBD1 as a possible D gene (6 bases). Trimming removed 0 bases at V and 7 bases at J, with 13 bases between. Germline CDR1 and CDR2: WNHNN and SYGVQD (reference sequence). The CDR3 is 15 amino acids. The CDR3 loop reads CASSESRGLTNEQFF. CDR3 nucleotides: TGCGCCAGCAGTGAGTCGAGGGGGTTAACGAATGAGCAGTTCTTC.

In DNA form, the CDR3 reads TGCGCCAGCAGTCGACAGGGCTATGGCTACACCTTC. Residues: CASSRQGYGYTF. The chain employs TRBV10-1 and TRBJ1-2; TRBD1 matches 7 bases. V shed 5 bases, J shed 4 bases, and the junction held 1 base outside the gene matches. The length of the CDR3 is 12 residues. CDR1 and CDR2 from the germline V gene are WNHNN and SYGVQD (reference sequence).

This clonotype appeared many times. The CDR3 region has the DNA TGTGCCAGCAGCTCCCCGACTAGCGGGCGCCGCGGGGAGCAGTACTTC. Its protein product is CASSSPTSGRRGEQYF. This chain links TRBV11-2 with TRBJ2-7; 10 bases are shared with TRBD2. V was clipped by 4 bases and J by 7 bases; unmatched bases: 13. Germline CDR1 SGHAT, CDR2 FQNNGV. This CDR3 is 16 amino acids long.

This clonotype was observed at least ten times. The chain is built from TRBV6-1 and TRBJ2-7; 11 nucleotides match TRBD1. The V gene end was trimmed by 6 bases and the J gene end by 5 bases; junction bases not matched to a gene: 6. In germline, CDR1 is MNHNS, CDR2 SASEGT. This CDR3 spans 14 amino acids. The CDR3 is CASRGTGGSDEQYF. The CDR3 DNA is TGTGCCAGCAGGGGGACAGGGGGTTCTGACGAGCAGTACTTC.

This rearrangement joins TRBV7-6 to TRBJ2-7; weak D call: TRBD2 (6 bases). Trimming removed 3 bases from V and 2 bases from J, with 11 bases in between. CDR3 size: 14 residues. Germline V gene sequence: CDR1 SGHVS, CDR2 FNYEAQ. CDR3 coding DNA: TGTGCCAGCAGCTTGGGGGGAAGTACCTACGAGCAGTACTTC. This encodes CASSLGGSTYEQYF.

This clonotype was observed many times. The CDR3 sequence: CASSWPHLGGGEETQYF. DNA for the CDR3: TGCGCCAGCAGCTGGCCTCACCTAGGGGGGGGTGAAGAGACCCAGTACTTC. This chain connects TRBV5-1 to TRBJ2-5; perhaps TRBD2 as D (7 bases). CDR3 size: 17 residues. V lost 3 bases, J lost 3 bases, and 21 bases lay in between. Germline CDR1 is SGHRS and CDR2 is YFSETQ.

The CDR3 reads CASSHTGGPYEQYF. The CDR3, as DNA: TGTGCCAGCAGCCATACAGGGGGCCCCTACGAGCAGTACTTC. The chain uses TRBV7-2 and TRBJ2-7, with TRBD1 identical over 9 bases. The J segment lost 2 bases and the V segment lost 5 bases, leaving 4 bases of the junction unmatched. The CDR3 length is 14 residues. Germline V gene data show CDR1 as SGHTA and CDR2 as FQGNSA. Drawing the rest from reference TRBV7-2 and TRBJ2-7, the complete variable domain is GAGVSQSPSNKVTEKGKDVELRCDPISGHTALYWYRQSLGQGLEFLIYFQGNSAPDKSGLPSDRFSAERTGGSVSTLTIQRTQQEDSAVYLCASSHTGGPYEQYFGPGTRLTVT.

The V and J genes are TRBV15 and TRBJ1-1, with D perhaps matching TRBD1 (5 bases). The CDR3 runs to 16 residues. The germline gives CDR1 LNHNV, CDR2 YYDKDF (reference sequence). V lost 1 base and J 4 bases, leaving 16 bases between the germline ends. The CDR3 here is CATSRVPQRGGTEAFF. The CDR3 DNA follows: TGTGCCACCAGCAGAGTACCACAGCGGGGGGGCACTGAAGCTTTCTTT.

As concerns this clonotype: One end of the junction is discordant with germline, which a read error may explain. The genes are TRBV2 and TRBJ2-1, with D perhaps given as TRBD1 or TRBD2 (5 bases each). Germline CDR1 SNHLY, CDR2 FYNNEI. The CDR3 sequence is 15 residues long. The CDR3 loop is CTSGEGLQGNNDQFF. The CDR3 coding sequence is TGTACCAGCGGTGAGGGCCTGCAGGGTAACAATGATCAGTTCTTC.

The chain couples TRBV7-6 to TRBJ2-7, with TRBD1 matching over 7 bases. J lost 2 bases, V lost 5 bases, and 6 bases had no gene match. CDR1 is SGHVS, CDR2 FNYEAQ, per germline. The CDR3 contains 14 residues. The CDR3: CASSLGTEPYEQYF. CDR3 DNA sequence: TGTGCCAGCAGCCTCGGGACAGAGCCCTACGAGCAGTACTTC.

The rearrangement links TRBV7-9 to TRBJ2-7; 7 positions agree with TRBD2. Germline V gene lookup returns CDR1 SEHNR and CDR2 FQNEAQ (reference sequence). Germline trimming cut 5 bases from V and 3 bases from J; bases unmatched to any gene: 4. This CDR3 region has 13 residues. Written as DNA, the CDR3 is TGTGCCAGCAGCGGCGGGAGAAACTACGAGCAGTACTTC. It is translated as CASSGGRNYEQYF.

This clonotype was counted many times. The chain couples TRBV2 to TRBJ2-5; no clear D gene. Trimming removed 6 bases at V and 6 bases at J, with 5 bases between. CDR3 size: 10 residues. Germline lookup yields CDR1 SNHLY and CDR2 FYNNEI. The CDR3 protein is CASRGKTQYF. Here the CDR3 DNA reads TGTGCCAGCAGGGGGAAGACCCAGTACTTC.

The chain couples TRBV15 to TRBJ2-1; no reliable D call. The CDR3 is made up of 10 amino acids. V was shortened by 7 bases and J by 4 bases, with 2 bases between the two germline ends. The germline V gene encodes CDR1 LNHNV and CDR2 YYDKDF (reference sequence). CDR3 protein: CATKYNEQFF. The CDR3 DNA reads as TGTGCCACCAAATACAATGAGCAGTTCTTC.

This clonotype has at least ten counts. The rearrangement joins TRBV7-3 to TRBJ2-5; TRBD1 or TRBD2 may be the D gene (6 bases each). Trimming cost V 1 base and J 4 bases, with 16 bases left between them. CDR3 size: 16 residues. Germline lookup yields CDR1 SGHTA and CDR2 FQGTGA. The CDR3 sequence is CASSLKRSGARETQYF. CDR3 bases: TGTGCCAGCAGCTTAAAACGTTCGGGGGCCAGAGAGACCCAGTACTTC.